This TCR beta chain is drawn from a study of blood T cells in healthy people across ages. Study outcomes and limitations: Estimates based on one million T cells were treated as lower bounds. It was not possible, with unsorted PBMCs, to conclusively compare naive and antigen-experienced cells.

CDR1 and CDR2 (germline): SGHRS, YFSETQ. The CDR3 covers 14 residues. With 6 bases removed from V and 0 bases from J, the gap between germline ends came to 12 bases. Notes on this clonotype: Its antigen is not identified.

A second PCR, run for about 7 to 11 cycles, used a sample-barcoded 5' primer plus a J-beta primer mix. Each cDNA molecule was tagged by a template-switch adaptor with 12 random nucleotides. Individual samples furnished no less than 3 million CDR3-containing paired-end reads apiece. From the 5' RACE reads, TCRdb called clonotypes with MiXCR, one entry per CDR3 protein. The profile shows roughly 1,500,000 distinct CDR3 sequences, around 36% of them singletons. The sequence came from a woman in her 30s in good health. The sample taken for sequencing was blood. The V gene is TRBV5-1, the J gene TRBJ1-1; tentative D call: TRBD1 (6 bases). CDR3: CASNGGGLNTEAFF. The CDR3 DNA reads TGCGCCAGCAACGGGGGCGGACTGAACACTGAAGCTTTCTTT.